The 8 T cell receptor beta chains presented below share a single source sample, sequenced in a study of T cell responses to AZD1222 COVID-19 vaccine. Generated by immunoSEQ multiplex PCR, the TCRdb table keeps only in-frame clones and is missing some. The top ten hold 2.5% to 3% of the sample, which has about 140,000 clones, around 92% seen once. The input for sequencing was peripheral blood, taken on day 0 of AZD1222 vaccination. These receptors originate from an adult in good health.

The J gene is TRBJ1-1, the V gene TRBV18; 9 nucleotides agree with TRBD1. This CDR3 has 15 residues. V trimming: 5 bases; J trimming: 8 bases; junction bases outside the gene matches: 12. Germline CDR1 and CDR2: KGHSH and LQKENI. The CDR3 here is CASSTVLTGQGEAFF. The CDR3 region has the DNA TGTGCCAGCTCAACCGTATTAACGGGACAGGGAGAAGCTTTCTTT.

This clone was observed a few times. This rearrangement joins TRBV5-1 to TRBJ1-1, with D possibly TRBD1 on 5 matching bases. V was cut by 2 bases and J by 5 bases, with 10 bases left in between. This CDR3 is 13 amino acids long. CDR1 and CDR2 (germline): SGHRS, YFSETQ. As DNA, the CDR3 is TGCGCCAGCAGCTTAAACAGGAGAACTGAAGCTTTCTTT. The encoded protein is CASSLNRRTEAFF.

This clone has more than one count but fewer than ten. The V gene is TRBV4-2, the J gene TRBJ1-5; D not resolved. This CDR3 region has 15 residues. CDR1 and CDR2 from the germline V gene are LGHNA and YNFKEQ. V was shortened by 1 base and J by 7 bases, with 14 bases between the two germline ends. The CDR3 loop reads CASSQVVSSGQPQHF. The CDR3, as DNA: TGTGCCAGCAGCCAAGTAGTAAGTTCGGGGCAGCCCCAGCATTTT.

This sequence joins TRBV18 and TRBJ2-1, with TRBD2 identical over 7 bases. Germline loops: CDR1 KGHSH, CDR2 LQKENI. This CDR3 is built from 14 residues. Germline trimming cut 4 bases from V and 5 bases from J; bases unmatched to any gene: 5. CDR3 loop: CASSRVREDNEQFF. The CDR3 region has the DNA TGTGCCAGCTCACGGGTCCGGGAGGACAATGAGCAGTTCTTC.

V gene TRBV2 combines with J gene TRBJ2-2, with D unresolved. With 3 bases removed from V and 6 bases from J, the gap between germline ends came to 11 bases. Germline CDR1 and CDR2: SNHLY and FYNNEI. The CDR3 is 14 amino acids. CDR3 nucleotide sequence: TGTGCCAGCAGTGACGTTTTATTATCCGGGGAGCTGTTTTTT. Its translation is CASSDVLLSGELFF.

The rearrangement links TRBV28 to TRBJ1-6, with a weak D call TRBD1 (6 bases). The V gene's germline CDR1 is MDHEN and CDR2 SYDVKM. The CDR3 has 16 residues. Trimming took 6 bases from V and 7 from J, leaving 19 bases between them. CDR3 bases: TGTGCCAGCAGCTTTGGGGGCTATGGCTGGAATTCACCCCTCCACTTT. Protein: CASSFGGYGWNSPLHF. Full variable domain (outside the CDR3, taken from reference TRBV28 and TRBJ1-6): DVKVTQSSRYLVKRTGEKVFLECVQDMDHENMFWYRQDPGLGLRLIYFSYDVKMKEKGDIPEGYSVSREKKERFSLILESASTNQTSMYLCASSFGGYGWNSPLHFGNGTRLTVT.

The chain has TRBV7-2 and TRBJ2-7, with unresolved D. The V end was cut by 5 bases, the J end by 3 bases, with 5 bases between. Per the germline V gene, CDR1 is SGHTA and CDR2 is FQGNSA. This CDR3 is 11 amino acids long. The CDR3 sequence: CASSLNYEQYF. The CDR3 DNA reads TGTGCCAGCAGCCTAAACTACGAGCAGTACTTC.

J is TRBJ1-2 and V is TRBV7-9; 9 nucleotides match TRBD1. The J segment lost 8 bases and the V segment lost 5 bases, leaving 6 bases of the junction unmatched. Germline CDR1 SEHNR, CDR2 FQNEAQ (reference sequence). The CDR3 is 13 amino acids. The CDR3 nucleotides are TGTGCCAGCAGCCGGGGACAGGGTGACGGCTACACCTTC. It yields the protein CASSRGQGDGYTF.